These 23 T cell receptor beta chains came from one sample sequenced in a study of metastatic and nonmetastatic thyroid tumors. Thyroid surgery was preceded by no treatment in any patient. TCRdb re-analyzed the PCR reads using MiXCR. The sample has more than 10,000 clones; about 12% are singletons. Sequencing was carried out using blood. These receptors were obtained from a female donor with papillary thyroid cancer or a benign thyroid nodule (not recorded which). Some clones in this sample may be carry-over from other donors' samples.

This clone was counted a few times. This rearrangement joins TRBV19 to TRBJ1-5, with D unresolved. V lost 6 bases to trimming and J lost 7 bases, with 13 bases between them. Germline-derived CDR1 and CDR2 are LNHDA and SQIVND (reference sequence). CDR3 length: 13 residues. CDR3 amino acids: CASSINIWQPQHF. As DNA, the CDR3 is TGTGCCAGTAGCATCAATATATGGCAGCCCCAGCATTTT.

At least ten counts were recorded for this clone. The rearrangement joins TRBV5-1 to TRBJ2-7, with TRBD1 matching over 7 bases. This CDR3 contains 14 residues. After removal of 0 bases from V and 5 bases from J, the junction contained 5 bases not matched to a gene. The germline gives CDR1 SGHRS, CDR2 YFSETQ. CDR3 DNA sequence: TGCGCCAGCAGCTTGGAGGGGGCCTTACACGAGCAGTACTTC. Protein product: CASSLEGALHEQYF.

This clone showed up many times. Just one base apart from a much larger clone, this may be a read error. This sequence joins TRBV15 and TRBJ2-3; 7 bases map to TRBD2. Germline values: CDR1 LNHNV, CDR2 YYDKDF (reference sequence). This CDR3 contains 15 residues. CDR3 sequence reads: CATSRPSGITDAQYF. In DNA form, the CDR3 reads TGTGCCACCAGCAGACCTAGCGGTATCACAGATGCGCAGTATTTT.

This clone was recorded at least ten times. The V call is TRBV15, the J call TRBJ2-5, with D hard to call. Per the germline V gene, CDR1 is LNHNV and CDR2 is YYDKDF (reference sequence). The length of the CDR3 is 14 residues. The germline V and J ends were trimmed by 1 base and 1 base, with 7 bases remaining between them. CDR3 amino acids: CATSRVALQETQYF. CDR3 nucleotide sequence: TGTGCCACCAGCAGAGTCGCCCTCCAAGAGACCCAGTACTTC. The full variable domain, with the rest looked up from reference TRBV15 and TRBJ2-5, is DAMVIQNPRYQVTQFGKPVTLSCSQTLNHNVMYWYQQKSSQAPKLLFHYYDKDFNNEADTPDNFQSRRPNTSFCFLDIRSPGLGDTAMYLCATSRVALQETQYFGPGTRLLVL.

This clone came up many times. This rearrangement joins TRBV7-9 to TRBJ2-1; 10 bases match TRBD2. V was pared by 5 bases and J by 3 bases, with 4 bases of the junction left unmatched. There are 15 residues in the CDR3. Germline V CDR1 and CDR2: SEHNR, FQNEAQ (reference sequence). The CDR3 protein is CASSPQRGGYNEQFF. Written as DNA, the CDR3 is TGTGCCAGCAGCCCACAGCGGGGGGGCTACAATGAGCAGTTCTTC.

CDR3 amino acids: CASSQDEAGSGANVLTF. The CDR3 nucleotides are TGTGCCAGCAGCCAAGATGAAGCGGGGTCTGGGGCCAACGTCCTGACTTTC. The chain combines TRBV3-1 with TRBJ2-6; 7 bases agree with TRBD2. V lost 0 bases and J lost 1; bases outside the gene matches: 3. Germline values: CDR1 LGHDT, CDR2 YNNKEL (reference sequence). The CDR3 runs to 17 residues.

As regards this clone: An end of the junction differs from the germline gene, which may be a read error. The sample has other DNA sequences that encode this CDR3 too. The gene calls are TRBV27 and TRBJ1-6, with 7 bases identical to TRBD1. CDR1 MNHEY and CDR2 SMNVEV come from the germline V gene (reference sequence). The CDR3 loop spans 15 amino acids. The CDR3 loop is CASSAAGTAGSPLHF. CDR3 coding DNA: TGCGCCAGCAGTGCCGCCGGGACAGCGGGATCACCCCTCCACTTT.

This chain joins TRBV11-2 and TRBJ2-7; 9 bases align to TRBD2. J lost 7 bases, V lost 0 bases, and 10 bases had no gene match. There are 16 residues in the CDR3. The germline V gene encodes CDR1 SGHAT and CDR2 FQNNGV. The CDR3 DNA follows: TGTGCCAGCAGCTTAGACTCGGCGGGAGGGTATAATGAGCAGTACTTC. Protein product: CASSLDSAGGYNEQYF.

This clone was counted at least ten times. This chain uses TRBV6-4 with TRBJ1-3; TRBD1 agrees at 9 bases. J was trimmed by 3 bases and V by 6 bases; bases with no gene match: 6. Germline assignment: CDR1 MRHNA and CDR2 SNTAGT. CDR3 length: 15 residues. CDR3 sequence: CASSPGQGFGNTIYF. The CDR3 DNA follows: TGTGCCAGCAGCCCGGGACAGGGTTTTGGAAACACCATATATTTT.

This clone was found a few times. This chain links TRBV6-1 with TRBJ2-2, with 11 bases matching TRBD2. The CDR3 loop spans 16 amino acids. V dropped 6 bases and J dropped 1; count of bases not matched to a gene: 4. CDR1 is MNHNS and CDR2 is SASEGT in the germline V gene. DNA for the CDR3: TGTGCCAGCAGCCAGACTAGCGGGATGAACACCGGGGAGCTGTTTTTT. Translating gives CASSQTSGMNTGELFF.

In its sample, this clone was seen many times. The rearrangement uses TRBV20-1 and TRBJ1-2; 9 nucleotides align to TRBD1. Germline V gene sequence: CDR1 DFQATT, CDR2 SNEGSKA (reference sequence). CDR3 size: 13 residues. CDR3: CIRDRADEYGYTF. The CDR3 DNA is TGCATACGGGACAGGGCGGATGAGTATGGCTACACCTTC.

This clone was counted only a few times. The J gene is TRBJ2-1, the V gene TRBV12-3 or TRBV12-4; TRBD2 might be the D (5 bases). Trimming shortened V by 3 bases and J by 6 bases, and 12 bases separated the two germline ends. The CDR3 covers 14 residues. CDR3 sequence reads: CASSLSSGSNEQFF. The CDR3, as DNA: TGTGCCAGCAGTTTGAGTTCGGGGAGCAATGAGCAGTTCTTC.

This clone was counted a few times. The rearrangement uses TRBV10-1 and TRBJ2-7; D unclear. Germline CDR1 is WNHNN and CDR2 is SYGVQD (reference sequence). The CDR3 runs 13 residues. Deletions cut 0 bases from V and 10 bases from J, with 13 bases between. CDR3 sequence: CASSESGTSFQYF. CDR3 sequence (DNA): TGCGCCAGCAGTGAGTCGGGCACATCCTTTCAGTACTTC.

This clone was picked up many times. The chain is built from TRBV7-3 and TRBJ2-3; 9 nucleotides agree with TRBD2. CDR1 is SGHTA and CDR2 is FQGTGA in the germline V gene. The V and J ends lost 2 bases and 6 bases, in that order; junction bases with no gene match: 9. The CDR3 is 16 residues long. The CDR3 nucleotides are TGTGCCAGCAGCTTAGGTTTAGCGGGAGATGTGGATACGCAGTATTTT. This sequence encodes CASSLGLAGDVDTQYF.

A few counts support this clone. The rearrangement joins TRBV28 to TRBJ1-2; unclear D gene. The V gene lost 5 bases and the J gene lost 3 bases, with 19 bases spanning the gap. Germline-derived CDR1 and CDR2 are MDHEN and SYDVKM. CDR3 size: 16 residues. The CDR3 region is CASSIRGGARDYGYTF. DNA of the CDR3: TGTGCCAGCAGTATCCGGGGAGGCGCCAGAGACTATGGCTACACCTTC.

This clone was seen many times. The chain carries TRBV11-1 and TRBJ2-7; D is uncertain. This CDR3 contains 11 residues. V dropped 3 bases and J dropped 3 bases, with 3 bases sitting between them. Germline assignment: CDR1 SGHAT and CDR2 FQDESV (reference sequence). The CDR3 sequence: CASSFDYEQYF. DNA for the CDR3: TGTGCCAGCAGCTTTGACTACGAGCAGTACTTC.

This clone was observed many times. This chain connects TRBV25-1 to TRBJ2-1, with 9 bases lining up with TRBD2. V trimming: 4 bases; J trimming: 4 bases; junction bases outside the gene matches: 5. The CDR3 totals 15 residues. CDR1 MGHDK and CDR2 SYGVNS come from the germline V gene. Here the CDR3 reads CASSAASGAYNEQFF. The CDR3, as DNA: TGTGCCAGCAGTGCGGCTAGCGGGGCGTACAATGAGCAGTTCTTC.

This chain uses TRBV9 with TRBJ2-5; D is unresolved. The ends were cut back, 4 bases at V and 6 bases at J, with 16 bases in the middle. Germline loops: CDR1 SGDLS, CDR2 YYNGEE. This CDR3 region has 14 residues. This CDR3 reads CASSPRGRRQTQYF. The CDR3 nucleotides read TGTGCCAGCAGCCCCCGAGGTAGACGACAGACCCAGTACTTC.

This clone has a count of ten or more. The chain employs TRBV4-2 and TRBJ2-3; 12 bases map to TRBD2. CDR3 length equals 19 residues. V lost 4 bases to trimming and J lost 2 bases; unmatched junction nucleotides: 13. Germline CDR1 reads LGHNA; CDR2 reads YNFKEQ. The CDR3 region is CASSRLGASGGAVTDTQYF. In DNA form, the CDR3 reads TGTGCCAGCAGCCGCCTTGGGGCTAGCGGGGGGGCAGTCACAGATACGCAGTATTTT.

This clone is judged medium-sized. The V gene is TRBV28, the J gene TRBJ2-2; TRBD2 matches at 9 bases. Germline V gene data show CDR1 as MDHEN and CDR2 as SYDVKM. The CDR3 length is 16 residues. V dropped 3 bases and J dropped 7; count of bases not matched to a gene: 9. The CDR3 DNA reads as TGTGCCAGCAGTTTTTCAGGCGGGAGGGCCAACGGGGAGCTGTTTTTT. Translated: CASSFSGGRANGELFF.

This clone turned up a few times. At one end, the junction sequence differs from germline, possibly due to a read error. V is TRBV28 and J is TRBJ2-7, with 8 bases that match TRBD2. This CDR3 comprises 14 residues. Germline V gene sequence: CDR1 MDHEN, CDR2 SYDVKM. As DNA, the CDR3 is TGTGCCAGCAGTTCACAGCGGGGGATCTACGATCAGTACTTC. Translating it yields CASSSQRGIYDQYF.

Ten or more counts support this clone. V usage is TRBV7-8 and J usage is TRBJ1-5; 7 bases fit TRBD1. The CDR3 runs 15 residues. CDR1 and CDR2 from the germline V gene are SGHVS and FQNEAQ. The V segment lost 5 bases and the J segment 2 bases; nucleotides outside the gene matches: 6. The CDR3 is CASSRDSRGNQPQHF. The CDR3 DNA reads as TGTGCCAGCAGCCGGGACAGTAGGGGCAATCAGCCCCAGCATTTT.

Many counts were recorded for this clone. A junction end diverges from the germline sequence, so it may reflect a read error. The V gene is TRBV27, the J gene TRBJ1-5, with 12 nucleotides matching TRBD1. The CDR3 totals 18 residues. The V gene's germline CDR1 is MNHEY and CDR2 SMNVEV (reference sequence). The CDR3 DNA sequence: TGTACCAGCAGTTTTAAAGGGACAGGGGGCGTTAGCAATCAGCCCCAGCATTTT. Its translation: CTSSFKGTGGVSNQPQHF.